This T cell receptor beta chain was retrieved from a study of T cells after yellow fever vaccination. By 5'RACE template switching, TCR cDNA was produced, with a universal primer site and UMIs added in the process. TCRdb re-called the 5' RACE reads through MiXCR, storing one row per CDR3 protein. This table holds under 550,000 distinct CDR3 sequences, around a fifth found once. V lost 5 bases and J 5 bases, leaving 11 bases between the germline ends. CDR1 is SGHTA and CDR2 is FQGTGA in the germline V gene. This CDR3 spans 13 amino acids. Concerning this clonotype: Its antigen is as yet unknown.

Findings and caveats of the study: The study re-detected most primary-vaccination clones after the booster (nearly 97% CD4, almost 90% CD8). Any FACS-sorted repertoire could hold abundant clonotypes that contaminate it from the bulk population. Clonotypes appearing in both CD4 and CD8 compartments existed, and their share was small.

J is TRBJ2-3 and V is TRBV7-3; TRBD2 is a possible D gene (5 bases). This material consisted of PBMCs, taken approximately 22 days after the first yellow fever vaccination. This TCR was recovered from a man younger than 35 who received the YFV17D yellow fever vaccine. The CDR3 here is CASSAVREDTQYF. As DNA, the CDR3 is TGTGCCAGCAGCGCCGTTCGGGAAGATACGCAGTATTTT.